Listed here is a single T cell receptor (beta chain). This study enrolled people aged 18 to 89 from roughly 24 US geographic areas. Symptom resolution, clearance, or two negative PCRs marked donors in Cohort 3 as recovered. Some clones are missing from TCRdb's copy, which holds only in-frame ones; the method was immunoSEQ multiplex PCR. The table includes about 170,000 clones, roughly four fifths detected once. This specimen belongs to a study of blood T cell repertoires in COVID-19. This CDR3 has 15 residues. V dropped 5 bases and J dropped 4 bases, with 14 bases sitting between them. Germline V lookup: CDR1 PRHDT, CDR2 FYEKMQ (reference sequence).

What was sequenced was PBMCs or T cells enriched from blood (not recorded which). This sequence joins TRBV13 and TRBJ1-4; no clear D. The receptor's source is a man aged 50 to 60 who had recovered from COVID-19. This CDR3 is CASSLGGSNNEKLFF. The CDR3, as DNA: TGTGCCAGCAGCCTTGGAGGCAGCAATAATGAAAAACTGTTTTTT.